This entry concerns a single T cell receptor beta chain. Antigen specificity is unknown. Germline CDR1 is SQVTM and CDR2 is ANQGSEA. J lost 0 bases, V lost 4 bases, and 1 base had no gene match. This CDR3 has 13 residues. This sample is part of a study of CD8 T cells in Susac syndrome. RNA amounts of 0.5 to 1 ug underwent reverse transcription with random hexamers. TCRdb itself ran the immunoSEQ multiplex PCR reads through MiXCR, one entry per CDR3 protein. The data hold 170,000 or so distinct CDR3 sequences, with 94% observed a single time. General study results and limits: Expansion of clones was not seen in the CD4+ T cell repertoires of Susac syndrome.

This TCR was sampled from a human donor with Susac syndrome. Sequenced sample: CD4+ T cells from PBMCs. The V and J genes are TRBV29-1 and TRBJ1-2, with 8 bases matching TRBD1. DNA for the CDR3: TGCAGCGTTGCACAGGGGGCTAACTATGGCTACACCTTC. It encodes CSVAQGANYGYTF.